This is a list of T cell receptor beta chains from one sample in a study of beta chain features in type 1 diabetes. The assay was immunoSEQ multiplex PCR, and TCRdb's table has in-frame clones only and misses some. The data contain 600,000 to 650,000 clones, about 16% of them singletons. The sequencing sample was made of naive CD4+ T cells from blood. The receptors come from a man between 18 and 35 years old in good health. Both conserved end residues are part of each CDR3. A D gene is named only where the DNA matches it firmly. Clone sizes are given selectively: once, few, many, or a class where the clone is expanded.

TRBV4-1,TRBD1,TRBJ2-1,NA,TGCGCCAGCAGCCACCGGGACAGGGTCTACAATGAGCAGTTCTTC,CASSHRDRVYNEQFF
TRBV7-7,TRBD1,TRBJ2-2,NA,TGTGCTAGCAGCTTACAGGGGTTAGGCGGGGAGCTGTTTTTT,CASSLQGLGGELFF
TRBV7-3,NA,TRBJ2-2,NA,TGTGCCAGCAGCTTATCGGGGCGGGACACCGGGGAGCTGTTTTTT,CASSLSGRDTGELFF
TRBV6-5,NA,TRBJ2-5,NA,TGTGCCAGCAGTACGCCGGGACGCAAACAAGAGACCCAGTACTTC,CASSTPGRKQETQYF
TRBV5-4,NA,TRBJ2-3,NA,TGTGCCAGCAGCTCGGGACTCGGAGGAGCAGATACGCAGTATTTT,CASSSGLGGADTQYF
TRBV5-4,TRBD1,TRBJ2-3,few,TGTGCCAGCAGCCCGGGACAGGGGCTCGGCACAGATACGCAGTATTTT,CASSPGQGLGTDTQYF
TRBV6-5,NA,TRBJ2-1,NA,TGTGCCAGCAGAGACAGGTTCCCCAATGAGCAGTTCTTC,CASRDRFPNEQFF
TRBV25-1,NA,TRBJ2-7,NA,TGTGCCAGCAGTGTGGGAATAACAGGGTTCTCCTACGAGCAGTACTTC,CASSVGITGFSYEQYF
TRBV2,NA,TRBJ1-3,many,TGTGCCAGCCTTGACTTTTTCTCTGGAAACACCATATATTTT,CASLDFFSGNTIYF
TRBV6-5,TRBD2,TRBJ2-3,NA,TGTGCCAGCAGGGGACTAGCGACCACAGATACGCAGTATTTT,CASRGLATTDTQYF
TRBV21-1,NA,TRBJ2-3,few,TGTGCCAGTGAAGCGGATACGCAGTATTTT,CASEADTQYF
TRBV5-1,NA,TRBJ2-2,NA,TGCGCCAGCAGCTTGTTCGAGGGGATGGTCGGGGAGCTGTTTTTT,CASSLFEGMVGELFF
TRBV10-3,NA,TRBJ2-7,few,TGTGCCATCAGTGAAACAGGTTCCTACGAGCAGTACTTC,CAISETGSYEQYF
TRBV29-1,NA,TRBJ1-2,few,TGCAGCGTTGGGACGGGGCAGCACTATGGCTACACCTTC,CSVGTGQHYGYTF
TRBV2,TRBD1,TRBJ1-5,few,TGTGCCAGCAGGGCGGGGACAGCGCGCAATCAGCCCCAGCATTTT,CASRAGTARNQPQHF
TRBV9,NA,TRBJ1-2,few,TGTGCCAGCAGCGTAGTGGGGACCTATGGCTACACCTTC,CASSVVGTYGYTF
TRBV27,NA,TRBJ2-7,few,TGTGCCAGCACTGACCCCGGACTGGGCCTCACCTACGAGCAGTACTTC,CASTDPGLGLTYEQYF
TRBV27,NA,TRBJ1-2,few,TGTGCCAGCAGTTTGCTGGGGTCGGCTGGCTACACCTTC,CASSLLGSAGYTF
TRBV5-1,TRBD2,TRBJ2-5,NA,TGCGCCAGCAGCTTGGCCCTGGGGGGGTCCCAAGAGACCCAGTACTTC,CASSLALGGSQETQYF
TRBV7-9,TRBD1,TRBJ2-1,NA,TGTGCCAGCAGCGATAGACAGGGGGGGAACAATGAGCAGTTCTTC,CASSDRQGGNNEQFF
TRBV11-2,NA,TRBJ2-4,NA,TGTGCCAGCAGCCAACTCCGGCAGGAGAAAAACATTCAGTACTTC,CASSQLRQEKNIQYF
TRBV30,NA,TRBJ1-1,NA,TGTGCCTGGAGTGCTGGCGGAAAGAGGTCAAACACTGAAGCTTTCTTT,CAWSAGGKRSNTEAFF
TRBV7-3,NA,TRBJ2-7,few,TGTGCCAGCAGCTTAACGTTCTCAGTGCTATCAGGGAGCTCCTACGAGCAGTACTTC,CASSLTFSVLSGSSYEQYF
TRBV5-1,NA,TRBJ2-3,NA,TGCGCCAGCAGCTCATCGGACCCTGCGTTGGATACGCAGTATTTT,CASSSSDPALDTQYF